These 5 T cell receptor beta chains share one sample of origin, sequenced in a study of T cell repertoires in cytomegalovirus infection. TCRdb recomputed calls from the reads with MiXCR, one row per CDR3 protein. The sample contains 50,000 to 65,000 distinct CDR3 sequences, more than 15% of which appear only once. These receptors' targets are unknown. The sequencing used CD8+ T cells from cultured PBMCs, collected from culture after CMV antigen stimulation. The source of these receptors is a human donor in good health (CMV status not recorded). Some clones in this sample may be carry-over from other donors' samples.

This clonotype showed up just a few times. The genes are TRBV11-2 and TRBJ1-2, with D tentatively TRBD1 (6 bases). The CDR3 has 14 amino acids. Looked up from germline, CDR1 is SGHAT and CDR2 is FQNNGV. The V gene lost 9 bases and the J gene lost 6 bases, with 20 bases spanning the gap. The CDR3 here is CASDRTGTPDGYTF. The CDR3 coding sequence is TGTGCCAGTGACCGAACAGGGACCCCGGATGGCTACACCTTC. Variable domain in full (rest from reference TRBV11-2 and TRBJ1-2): EAGVAQSPRYKIIEKRQSVAFWCNPISGHATLYWYQQILGQGPKLLIQFQNNGVVDDSQLPKDRFSAERLKGVDSTLKIQPAKLEDSAVYLCASDRTGTPDGYTFGSGTRLTVV.

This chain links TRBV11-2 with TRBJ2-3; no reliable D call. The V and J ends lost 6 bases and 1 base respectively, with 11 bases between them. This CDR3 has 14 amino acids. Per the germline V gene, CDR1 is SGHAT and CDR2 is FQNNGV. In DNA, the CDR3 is TGTGCCAGCAGGCCTCATGGAGGCACAGATACGCAGTATTTT. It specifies CASRPHGGTDTQYF.

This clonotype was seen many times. CDR3 nucleotides: TGTGCCAGCAGTTTTGACAGGGATACTGAAGCTTTCTTT. Protein: CASSFDRDTEAFF. V and J are TRBV12-3 or TRBV12-4 and TRBJ1-1; 7 bases align to TRBD1. Trimming took 3 bases from V and 5 from J; bases not matched to a gene: 3. CDR3 length equals 13 residues.

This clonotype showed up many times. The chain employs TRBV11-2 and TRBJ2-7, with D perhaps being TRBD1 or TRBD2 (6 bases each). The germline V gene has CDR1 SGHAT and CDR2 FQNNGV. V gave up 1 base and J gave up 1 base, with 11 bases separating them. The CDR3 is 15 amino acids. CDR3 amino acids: CASSLGQGRSYEQYF. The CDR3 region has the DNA TGTGCCAGCAGCTTAGGGCAGGGGAGGTCCTACGAGCAGTACTTC.

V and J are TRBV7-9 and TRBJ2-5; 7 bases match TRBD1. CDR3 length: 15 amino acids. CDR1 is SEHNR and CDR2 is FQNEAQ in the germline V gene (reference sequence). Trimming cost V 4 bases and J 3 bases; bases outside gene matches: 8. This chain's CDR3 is CASSSLTGPEETQYF. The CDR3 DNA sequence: TGTGCCAGCAGCTCGTTGACAGGGCCCGAAGAGACCCAGTACTTC.